The 8 T cell receptor beta chains below all came from one sample that was sequenced in a study of radiotherapy plus CTLA-4 blockade in lung cancer. This table comes from immunoSEQ multiplex PCR, and its TCRdb copy is limited to in-frame clones, with some not included. The profile covers 60,000 to 85,000 clones, with roughly 86% appearing a single time and over 0.85% taken by the ten largest. The specimen was peripheral blood, collected from a patient treated with radiotherapy plus ipilimumab. The receptors were sampled from a human donor with non-small cell lung cancer who had stable disease on radiotherapy plus ipilimumab.

The chain uses TRBV7-2 and TRBJ2-7; D is uncertain. Per the germline V gene, CDR1 is SGHTA and CDR2 is FQGNSA. The CDR3 consists of 12 residues. V was pared by 1 base and J by 2 bases, with 3 bases between. This CDR3 reads CASSLVTYEQYF. The CDR3 region has the DNA TGTGCCAGCAGCTTAGTTACCTACGAGCAGTACTTC. Together with reference TRBV7-2 and TRBJ2-7, the CDR3 gives the full variable domain: GAGVSQSPSNKVTEKGKDVELRCDPISGHTALYWYRQSLGQGLEFLIYFQGNSAPDKSGLPSDRFSAERTGGSVSTLTIQRTQQEDSAVYLCASSLVTYEQYFGPGTRLTVT.

The V gene is TRBV5-1, the J gene TRBJ2-7, with 12 bases lining up with TRBD2. The germline CDR1 and CDR2 sequences are SGHRS and YFSETQ. The V segment lost 10 bases and the J segment 0 bases; nucleotides outside the gene matches: 14. The CDR3 runs 17 residues. The CDR3 is CARKPASGGVDSYEQYF. CDR3 sequence (DNA): TGCGCCCGCAAGCCGGCTAGCGGGGGGGTGGACTCCTACGAGCAGTACTTC.

This clone was counted a single time. This sequence joins TRBV5-4 and TRBJ2-7; D is uncertain. Germline loops: CDR1 SGHNT, CDR2 YYREEE (reference sequence). V lost 2 bases to trimming and J lost 4 bases, with 13 bases between them. CDR3 length: 14 amino acids. The CDR3 bases are TGTGCCAGCAGCTTATCTGGACGGCAATACGAGCAGTACTTC. Translation gives CASSLSGRQYEQYF.

This chain uses TRBV15 with TRBJ1-2; a possible D gene is TRBD1 (6 bases). Per germline, CDR1 LNHNV and CDR2 YYDKDF (reference sequence). The V gene lost 5 bases and the J gene lost 4 bases, with 11 bases spanning the gap. The CDR3 runs to 13 residues. The CDR3 sequence: CATSSPDSYGYTF. The CDR3 bases are TGTGCCACCAGCTCACCGGACAGCTATGGCTACACCTTC.

The chain joins TRBV6-5 to TRBJ1-5; no reliable D call. Between the trimmed V and J ends, which lost 4 bases and 0 bases, there was a span of 10 bases. The CDR3 contains 15 residues. Germline V gene lookup returns CDR1 MNHEY and CDR2 SVGAGI. The CDR3 sequence: CASSSRGYSNQPQHF. Written as DNA, the CDR3 is TGTGCCAGCAGTTCACGGGGATATAGCAATCAGCCCCAGCATTTT.

This chain connects TRBV7-2 to TRBJ2-3; D is possibly TRBD2 (6 bases). CDR1 and CDR2 (germline): SGHTA, FQGNSA. The CDR3 runs 18 residues. V was pared by 5 bases and J by 0 bases, with 21 bases between. The CDR3 sequence: CASSRNPITGGSTDTQYF. The CDR3 DNA reads TGTGCCAGCAGCCGCAACCCGATTACCGGGGGAAGCACAGATACGCAGTATTTT.

This chain connects TRBV28 to TRBJ2-7; D ambiguous. CDR3 size: 11 residues. Trimming stripped 8 bases from V and 4 bases from J, with 9 bases between. Germline V lookup: CDR1 MDHEN, CDR2 SYDVKM. The DNA of the CDR3 is TGTGCCAGCTCTTCGACATACGAGCAGTACTTC. Translation: CASSSTYEQYF.

This chain uses TRBV7-2 with TRBJ2-3; 8 bases agree with TRBD1. J was trimmed by 2 bases and V by 3 bases; bases with no gene match: 7. The CDR3 has 16 residues. Germline CDR1 and CDR2: SGHTA and FQGNSA. As DNA, the CDR3 is TGTGCCAGCAGCTTTGGCCAGGGGGCGTACACAGATACGCAGTATTTT. Translation gives CASSFGQGAYTDTQYF.